What follows describes a single TCR beta chain. As yet, its antigen is unknown. The PCR employed 60 Vbeta primers together with 13 Jbeta primers. Clones were sequenced by immunoSEQ multiplex PCR, and TCRdb holds only the in-frame ones, with some missing. The sample includes roughly 140,000 clones, roughly 80% of them seen just once. This entry belongs to a study of cytomegalovirus exposure and HLA in healthy donors. Whole-study results and caveats: It emerged from a later analysis that several of the most significant clusters appeared to be linked to common viral pathogens. It was reportedly the case that the classifier diagnosed cytomegalovirus status with high specificity and sensitivity. Investigators reported about 160 TCR beta chains as tied to cytomegalovirus.

The receptor comes from a man aged 18-30 years in good health and CMV-seronegative. The sequenced sample consisted of PBMCs.

CDR3 protein: CASSLLDTQYF. Written as DNA, the CDR3 is TGTGCCAGCAGTTTACTAGATACGCAGTATTTT. The V call is TRBV6-5, the J call TRBJ2-3, with D unclear. The germline gives CDR1 MNHEY, CDR2 SVGAGI. This CDR3 is built from 11 residues. Trimming removed 4 bases from V and 5 bases from J, with 4 bases in between.